The present T cell receptor beta chain was sequenced within a study of T cell responses to AZD1222 COVID-19 vaccine. At the level of the study: Recipients boosted at about 4 weeks or about 12 weeks are pooled.

Findings of the study overall: Two AZD1222 doses significantly raised spike-specific TCR breadth and depth over controls.

As for this clone: Its antigen remains unknown.

The CDR3 runs to 19 residues. Germline V gene data show CDR1 as MNHEY and CDR2 as SMNVEV (reference sequence). Trimming removed 3 bases at V and 2 bases at J, with 26 bases between. The method was immunoSEQ multiplex PCR; TCRdb's version includes in-frame clones alone and lacks a portion of them. In the table there are 180,000 or so clones, around nine tenths of which are singletons. The source was peripheral blood, collected on day 0 of AZD1222 vaccination. The source of this sequence is an adult in good health. This chain connects TRBV27 to TRBJ2-7, with a weak D call TRBD1 (6 bases). The CDR3 sequence is CASSFLALIGDTSPYEQYF. For the CDR3, the DNA is TGTGCCAGCAGTTTTTTAGCCCTAATAGGGGACACGAGTCCCTACGAGCAGTACTTC.